The sequence of this TCR beta chain was determined in a study of shared clonotypes between healthy human individuals. Across the study: Per donor, three plates held CD4 naive cells, three held CD4 memory, two held CD8 naive and one held CD8 memory. Study results and limitations: Generally, naive subsets (rather than memory subsets) showed larger estimated richness. Generation of non-shared clonotypes was less probable than generation of clonotypes shared by all four donors.

The V and J ends lost 8 bases and 7 bases respectively, with 21 bases between them. From germline, CDR1 is SGHVS and CDR2 FQNEAQ. The CDR3 extends over 15 amino acids. Notes on this clone: What it binds is unknown.

About 30,000 T cell genomes (roughly 0.2 ug DNA) went into each sorted-subset replicate. TCRdb's table, derived via immunoSEQ multiplex PCR, lists solely in-frame clones and lacks some. The table lists about 1.1 million clones, approximately 78% of them singletons. Sample: memory CD4+ T cells from PBMCs. Subset reported: CD45RA-negative fraction. The V call is TRBV7-8, the J call TRBJ1-3, with D uncertain. The TCR sequence derives from a man aged 18 to 35 in good health. Some clones in this sample may be carry-over from other donors' samples. The CDR3 region has the DNA TGTGCCAGCGGTCCGGACCTAGTCGCAGCGAACACCATATATTTT. As protein: CASGPDLVAANTIYF.